These T cell receptor beta chains were read from a single sample in a study of OX40 agonist ivuxolimab in advanced cancers. Data came from immunoSEQ multiplex PCR; TCRdb stores just in-frame clones and leaves some out. The repertoire consists of tens of thousands of clones, with around three quarters occurring once and the leading ten covering 6.3%. This sample comprised CD4+ or CD8+ T cells sorted from blood, obtained in a trial of the OX40 agonist ivuxolimab. The source is an adult with an advanced solid tumor such as melanoma, head and neck, liver or kidney cancer. CDR3s include the opening cysteine and the closing phenylalanine or tryptophan. The D gene is left open where the match is weak. Clone sizes are given selectively: once, few, many, or a class where the clone is expanded.

d_gene,j_gene,v_gene,abundance,CDR3aa,CDR3nt
.,TRBJ2-5,TRBV6-5,few,CASSYGSGARSETQYF,TGTGCCAGCAGTTACGGATCGGGAGCTCGCTCTGAGACCCAGTACTTC
.,TRBJ2-7,TRBV7-2,.,CASSPGTDLSYEQYF,TGTGCCAGCAGCCCCGGGACCGACCTCTCCTACGAGCAGTACTTC
.,TRBJ2-7,TRBV5-1,.,CASSWTTSYEQYF,TGCGCCAGCAGCTGGACTACCTCCTACGAGCAGTACTTC
.,TRBJ2-2,TRBV10-1,.,CASSEGLNTGELFF,TGCGCCAGCAGTGAGGGCCTAAACACCGGGGAGCTGTTTTTT
TRBD2,TRBJ2-7,TRBV7-8,.,CASSHSPTSGIAYEQYF,TGTGCCAGCAGCCATAGTCCAACTAGCGGGATAGCCTACGAGCAGTACTTC
.,TRBJ1-2,TRBV7-9,.,CASSSGPLIYGYTF,TGTGCCAGCAGCTCGGGACCGTTAATCTATGGCTACACCTTC
TRBD1,TRBJ2-5,TRBV29-1,once,CSVGRDSGETQYF,TGCAGCGTTGGAAGGGACAGTGGGGAGACCCAGTACTTC
.,TRBJ2-1,TRBV19,.,CASTRGLYNEQFF,TGTGCCAGTACGAGGGGCCTTTACAATGAGCAGTTCTTC
.,TRBJ2-2,TRBV6-5,.,CASSYYPDTGELFF,TGTGCCAGCAGTTACTATCCAGATACCGGGGAGCTGTTTTTT
.,TRBJ2-7,TRBV7-6,.,CASSGGTRAYEQYF,TGTGCCAGCAGCGGCGGGACAAGGGCCTACGAGCAGTACTTC
.,TRBJ1-4,TRBV7-9,.,CASSPQQGANEKLFF,TGTGCCAGCAGCCCACAACAAGGAGCTAATGAAAAACTGTTTTTT
.,TRBJ2-5,TRBV29-1,few,CSVETGRGETQYF,TGCAGCGTTGAGACAGGGAGGGGAGAGACCCAGTACTTC
.,TRBJ2-5,TRBV4-3,.,CASSQSTGAGETQYF,TGCGCCAGCAGCCAGTCGACGGGGGCCGGAGAGACCCAGTACTTC
.,TRBJ1-2,TRBV7-2,.,CASSFFGYGYTF,TGTGCCAGCAGCTTCTTTGGGTATGGCTACACCTTC
.,TRBJ2-1,TRBV6-5,.,CASSYRGQGYNEQFF,TGTGCCAGCAGTTACAGAGGGCAGGGCTACAATGAGCAGTTCTTC
.,TRBJ1-4,TRBV2,.,CASSEYWGRDEKLFF,TGTGCCAGCAGTGAATACTGGGGCCGGGATGAAAAACTGTTTTTT
.,TRBJ1-1,TRBV28,.,CASRWGLGLMNTEAFF,TGTGCCAGCAGGTGGGGGTTAGGGCTAATGAACACTGAAGCTTTCTTT
.,TRBJ2-5,TRBV9,.,CASSVGGGPGSQYF,TGTGCCAGCAGCGTAGGAGGGGGGCCGGGGTCCCAGTACTTC
TRBD1,TRBJ1-2,TRBV18,.,CASSPAEQGSGYTF,TGTGCCAGCTCACCTGCGGAACAGGGGAGCGGCTACACCTTC
TRBD1,TRBJ2-7,TRBV18,.,CASSPGTGGSDEQYF,TGTGCCAGCTCACCTGGGACAGGGGGCAGCGACGAGCAGTACTTC
TRBD1,TRBJ2-6,TRBV27,.,CASSLRDRGSSGANVLTF,TGTGCCAGCAGTTTACGGGACAGGGGGTCCTCTGGGGCCAACGTCCTGACTTTC
TRBD1,TRBJ2-7,TRBV9,once,CASSAFHRGYYEQYF,TGTGCCAGCAGCGCATTCCACAGGGGGTACTACGAGCAGTACTTC
TRBD2,TRBJ2-1,TRBV27,.,CASSFFATSGYNEQFF,TGTGCCAGCAGTTTTTTCGCAACTAGCGGGTACAATGAGCAGTTCTTC
.,TRBJ1-1,TRBV13,.,CASSLGRTGEAFF,TGTGCCAGCAGCTTAGGGAGGACGGGTGAAGCTTTCTTT
.,TRBJ2-3,TRBV7-2,.,CASSYRPLLADTQYF,TGTGCCAGCAGTTACCGCCCACTGCTAGCAGATACGCAGTATTTT
.,TRBJ1-6,TRBV6-6,.,CASSYYRQNSPLHF,TGTGCCAGCAGTTACTACCGACAGAATTCACCCCTCCACTTT
.,TRBJ2-1,TRBV14,.,CASSRFVRRSYNEQFF,TGTGCCAGCAGCCGCTTCGTGCGCCGCTCCTACAATGAGCAGTTCTTC
.,TRBJ1-4,TRBV19,.,CASNGATNEKLFF,TGTGCCAGTAATGGAGCAACTAATGAAAAACTGTTTTTT
.,TRBJ2-5,TRBV5-1,.,CASRARLAKETQYF,TGTGCCAGCAGGGCGAGGCTCGCCAAAGAGACCCAGTACTTC
.,TRBJ2-7,TRBV5-6,few,CASSLEQGRIYYEQYF,TGTGCCAGCAGCTTGGAACAGGGTCGAATCTACTACGAGCAGTACTTC
TRBD1,TRBJ1-5,TRBV10-3,few,CAISAGQLNQPQHF,TGTGCCATCAGTGCGGGACAGCTCAATCAGCCCCAGCATTTT
.,TRBJ1-6,TRBV5-4,.,CASSTPGLLLHF,TGTGCCAGCAGCACACCGGGACTCCTCCTCCACTTT